This T cell receptor (beta chain) originates from a study of radiation and T cells in renal cell carcinoma (dated by TCRdb to 2020 to 2022). About the investigation overall: The samples were obtained from a clinical trial, where primary renal cell carcinomas were treated with 15 Gy stereotactic body radiation therapy and then removed by nephrectomy 4 weeks afterward. A total of 50 to 55 samples underwent TCR beta sequencing, made up of approximately 26 tumors and roughly 27 peripheral blood samples. In the 53 samples combined, some 4 million unique CDR3 nucleotide sequences were found, encoding 2.5 million to 3 million unique CDR3 amino acid sequences.

The time point label, as the study defines it: baseline pretreatment blood. Interpreted using the paper, the treatment or condition label stands for: 15 Gy SBRT to primary tumor, nephrectomy 4 weeks later. Serial peripheral blood from radiation-treated patients was sampled at baseline, 2 weeks and 4 weeks after SBRT to track tumor-enriched clonotypes. Every patient had renal cell carcinoma of clear cell pathology. Genomic DNA for TCR sequencing was prepared using the QIAamp DNA Blood Mini Kit (Qiagen). The analyses included only samples that passed all quality control checks. What the work shows at the level of the full study, not this receptor alone: Because the trial had a single-armed design, the trial could not examine how radiation dose or scheduling affected the TCR repertoire. Blood repertoire dynamics were not followed beyond 4 weeks after treatment. An increase in top tumor clonotypes in blood was observed from baseline to 2 weeks post-radiation, followed by contraction by 4 weeks, which was taken to suggest transient expansion of tumor-resident clones. Because pretreatment tumor biopsies were not available, the study could not determine whether clonotypes were already present within the tumor at baseline.

As encoded in the germline V gene, CDR1 is SGHRS while CDR2 is YFSETQ. V sheds 0 bases and J sheds 7 bases, leaving 10 bases between their ends. Measured from the cysteine to the phenylalanine, the CDR3 is 13 residues long. The entry retains the CDR3 DNA only, 39 bases that are in frame from base 1. Following the manufacturer's recommendations, the immunoSEQ kit was used to generate TCR beta libraries from genomic DNA. For library preparation, a first multiplex PCR was performed with proprietary primers, followed by a second PCR in which unique barcodes were added, and bead cleanups were performed after each round. A positive control reaction and a negative control reaction, both provided in the kit, were run with every batch of samples. The final libraries were assessed on an Agilent 4200 TapeStation D1000 ScreenTape, pooled by volume, and quantified by qPCR. Sequencing was performed on an Illumina NextSeq500 with a MidOutput 150-cycle cartridge, and 156 Read1 and 15 Index1 cycles were run with kit custom primers. The pooled library was loaded at about 0.93 pM with 20% PhiX control spiked in. The original methods were these. Vendor-processed data were analyzed in R, with a clonotype defined as all T cells sharing the same CDR3 nucleotide sequence. For clone abundance analyses, frequencies were normalized to the 10,000 most abundant clones in each sample. Before analysis, public T cell clones were removed, and these numbered fewer than six per sample on average. Tumor-enriched and baseline blood-enriched clonotypes were defined by at least a 32-fold difference in abundance between compartments. A beta-binomial differential abundance model was used to identify clonotypes that were expanded or contracted between blood time points. Tumor-blood repertoire similarity was measured with the Baroni-Urbani and Buser coefficient, and groups were compared using two-tailed Wilcoxon tests in R. Entries here come from immuneACCESS through TCRdb and include only in-frame sequences with V and J called. Some clones fail to appear in such tables; in the studies checked, an unresolved V gene covers under half of the shortfall, and the cause of the remainder is unknown. V, J and clone size derive from that table, while D and trimming were established from the DNA sequence. Across this sample there are 70,000 to 95,000 clones, with about 79% seen only once. The ten largest make up 5% to 7.5% of the sample.

This clone was counted once. Its antigen has not been determined. No clone much larger than this one lies a single base away; base qualities are absent. This sequence was found in a man in his 60s with renal cell carcinoma. Sequenced material: blood, taken from a patient whose treatment included radiotherapy and nephrectomy. The V and J genes are TRBV5-1 and TRBJ1-2; the D gene is unclear. The CDR3 region has the sequence CASSLGPVGGYTF. The sequence in DNA is TGCGCCAGCAGCTTGGGCCCTGTAGGTGGCTACACCTTC.